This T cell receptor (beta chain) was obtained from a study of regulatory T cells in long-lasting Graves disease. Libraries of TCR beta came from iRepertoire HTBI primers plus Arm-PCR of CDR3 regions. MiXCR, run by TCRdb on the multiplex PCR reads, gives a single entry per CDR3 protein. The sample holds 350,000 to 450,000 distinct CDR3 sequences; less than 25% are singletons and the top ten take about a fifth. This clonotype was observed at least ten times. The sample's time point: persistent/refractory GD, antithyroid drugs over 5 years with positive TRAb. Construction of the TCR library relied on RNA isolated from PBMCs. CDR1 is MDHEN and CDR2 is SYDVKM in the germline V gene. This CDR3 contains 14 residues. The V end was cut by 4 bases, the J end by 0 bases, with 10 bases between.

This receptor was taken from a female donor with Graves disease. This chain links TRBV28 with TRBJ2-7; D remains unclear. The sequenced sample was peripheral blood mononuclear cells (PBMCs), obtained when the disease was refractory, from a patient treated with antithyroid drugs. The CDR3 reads CASSSPSLSYEQYF. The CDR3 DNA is TGTGCCAGCAGTTCCCCGTCCCTCTCCTACGAGCAGTACTTC.